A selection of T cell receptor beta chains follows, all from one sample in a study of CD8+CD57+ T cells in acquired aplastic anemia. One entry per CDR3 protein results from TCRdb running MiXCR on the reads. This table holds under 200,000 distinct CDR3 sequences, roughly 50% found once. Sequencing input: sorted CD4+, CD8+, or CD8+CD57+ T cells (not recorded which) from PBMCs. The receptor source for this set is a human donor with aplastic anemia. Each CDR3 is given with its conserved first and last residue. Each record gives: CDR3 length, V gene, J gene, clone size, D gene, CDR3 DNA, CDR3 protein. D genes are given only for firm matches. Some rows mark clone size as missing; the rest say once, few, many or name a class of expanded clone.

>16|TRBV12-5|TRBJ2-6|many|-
TGTGCTAGTGGCCCCTGGGGACACTCTGGGGCCAACGTCCTGACTTTC
CASGPWGHSGANVLTF
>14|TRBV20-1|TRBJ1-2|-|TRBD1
TGCAGTGCTAGGGGGAACAGGGGGCGAAGTGGCTACACCTTC
CSARGNRGRSGYTF
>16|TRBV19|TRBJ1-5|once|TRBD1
TGTGCCAGTAAGGGGACAGGGGGCGCGACGCATCAGCCCCAGCATTTT
CASKGTGGATHQPQHF
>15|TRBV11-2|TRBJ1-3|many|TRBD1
TGTGCCAGCAGCTTGAGGGGGCTCGATGGAAACACCATATATTTT
CASSLRGLDGNTIYF
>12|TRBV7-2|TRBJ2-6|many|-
TGTGCCAGCAGCCCCACCGAAGCGCTCCTGACTTTC
CASSPTEALLTF
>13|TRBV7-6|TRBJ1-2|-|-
TGTGCCAGCAGCCAACCGGGGGTCGGTGGCTACACCTTC
CASSQPGVGGYTF
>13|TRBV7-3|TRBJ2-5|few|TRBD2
TGTGCCAGCAGCGGACTAGGACAAGAGACCCAGTACTTC
CASSGLGQETQYF
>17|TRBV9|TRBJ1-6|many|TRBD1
TGTGCCAGCAGCGTGGGGGGACAGGGATCGCGTAATTCACCCCTCCACTTT
CASSVGGQGSRNSPLHF
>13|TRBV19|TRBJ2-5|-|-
TGTGCCAGTAGTGGGCCCTTTCTCGGGACCCAGTACTTC
CASSGPFLGTQYF
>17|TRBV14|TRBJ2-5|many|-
TGTGCCAGCAGCCAAGGCCGGGTGGGGACTTCACAAGAGACCCAGTACTTC
CASSQGRVGTSQETQYF